The TCR beta chain described here comes from a study of cytomegalovirus exposure and HLA in healthy donors. As for this clone: The antigen is unknown.

Germline values: CDR1 MNHNS, CDR2 SASEGT. V was trimmed by 11 bases and J by 4 bases, leaving 19 bases between them. This CDR3 has 14 amino acids. PCR amplification relied on 60 Vbeta primers (plus 13 Jbeta primers). The table came from immunoSEQ multiplex PCR; TCRdb's copy has only in-frame clones and leaves some out. The sample has 150,000 to 250,000 clones, around 77% seen once. Whole-study findings and limits: Later analysis revealed greater clonal expansion in HLA-associated TCR beta chains than in equally common others. Immune exposure was documented only through CMV serostatus. In vitro confirmation showed three CMV-associated chains to be CMV antigen specific.

The chain links TRBV6-1 to TRBJ2-3, with D perhaps matching TRBD2 (5 bases). The sequenced material came from PBMCs. The TCR comes from a young man in good health and CMV-seronegative. The CDR3 loop reads CAVNSSLLPDTQYF. CDR3 coding DNA: TGTGCCGTTAATTCTAGCTTGCTCCCAGATACGCAGTATTTT.